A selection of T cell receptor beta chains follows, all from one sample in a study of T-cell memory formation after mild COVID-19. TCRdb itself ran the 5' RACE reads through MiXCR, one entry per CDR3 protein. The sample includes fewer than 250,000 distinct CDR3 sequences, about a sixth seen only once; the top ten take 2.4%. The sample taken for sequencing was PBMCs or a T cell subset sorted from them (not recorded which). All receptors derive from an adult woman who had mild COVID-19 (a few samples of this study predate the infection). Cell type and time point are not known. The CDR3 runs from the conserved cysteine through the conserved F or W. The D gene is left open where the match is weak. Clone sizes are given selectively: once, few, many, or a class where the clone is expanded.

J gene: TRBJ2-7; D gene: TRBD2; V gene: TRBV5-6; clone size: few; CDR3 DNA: TGTGCCAGCGGCTCCCAAAGCGGGAGTGGCGAGCAGTACTTC; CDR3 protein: CASGSQSGSGEQYF
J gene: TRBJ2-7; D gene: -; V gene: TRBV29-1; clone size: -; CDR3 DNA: TGCAGCGCCCAGGCGAAGGGCTACGAGCAGTACTTC; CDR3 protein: CSAQAKGYEQYF
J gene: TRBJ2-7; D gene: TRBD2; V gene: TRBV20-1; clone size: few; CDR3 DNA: TGCAGTGCTAGCCTAGCGGGAGGAACCTACGAGCAGTACTTC; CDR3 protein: CSASLAGGTYEQYF
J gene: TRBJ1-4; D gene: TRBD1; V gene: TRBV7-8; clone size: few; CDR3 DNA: TGTGCCAGCAGTTACCGGGACAGATATGAAAAACTGTTTTTT; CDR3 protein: CASSYRDRYEKLFF
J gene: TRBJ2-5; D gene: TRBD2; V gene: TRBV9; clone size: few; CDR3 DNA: TGTGCCAGCAGCCACGGGGGGAGGGGAAGAGGAGAGACCCAGTACTTC; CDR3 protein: CASSHGGRGRGETQYF
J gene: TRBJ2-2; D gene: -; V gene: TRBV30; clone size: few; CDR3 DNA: TGTGCCTGGAGCCCAATAGTTGGGGAGCTGTTTTTT; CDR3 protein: CAWSPIVGELFF
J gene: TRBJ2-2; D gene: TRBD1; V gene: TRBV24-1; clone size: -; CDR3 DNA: TGTGCCACCACCCGACACTCCGGGACAGGGGACACCGGGGAGCTGTTTTTT; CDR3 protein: CATTRHSGTGDTGELFF
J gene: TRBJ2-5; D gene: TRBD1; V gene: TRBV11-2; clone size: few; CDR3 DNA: TGTGCCAGCAGCTTAGTTGCAGGGGGTGAGACCCAGTACTTC; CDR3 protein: CASSLVAGGETQYF
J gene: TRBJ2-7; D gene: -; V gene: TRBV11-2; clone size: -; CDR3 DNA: TGTGCCAGCAGCTCCTATTTGCCTAGGAAGCAGTACTTC; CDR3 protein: CASSSYLPRKQYF
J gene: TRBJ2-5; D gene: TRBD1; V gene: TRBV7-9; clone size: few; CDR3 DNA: TGTGCCAGCAGCTGGGGGGACAGGGAAGAGACCCAGTACTTC; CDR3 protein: CASSWGDREETQYF
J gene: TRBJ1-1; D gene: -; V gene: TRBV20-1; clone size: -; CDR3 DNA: TGCAGTGCTAGAGGTTTTGGGCAGTTGGGTGGCTCGAACACTGAAGCTTTCTTT; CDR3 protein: CSARGFGQLGGSNTEAFF